Following are 27 T cell receptor beta chains from one sample sequenced in a study of beta chain features in type 1 diabetes. The authors reverse transcribed all of the isolated RNA, so sequencing captured expressed TCRB transcripts. Here immunoSEQ multiplex PCR was the method, and the copy in TCRdb shows in-frame clones only, minus some. The table has nearly 250,000 clones, 13% to 15% seen once. The source material was naive CD4+ T cells from blood. These receptors all stem from a middle-aged woman in good health.

This clone was seen a handful of times. The rearrangement uses TRBV7-9 and TRBJ1-5, with 9 bases aligning to TRBD1. Germline V gene sequence: CDR1 SEHNR, CDR2 FQNEAQ (reference sequence). J lost 5 bases, V lost 5 bases, and 7 bases had no gene match. The CDR3 sequence is 15 residues long. In DNA, the CDR3 is TGTGCCAGCAGCCCGGGACAGGGTTTGGATCAGCCCCAGCATTTT. Its protein is CASSPGQGLDQPQHF.

V gene TRBV5-1 combines with J gene TRBJ2-1; a weak D match, TRBD2 (6 bases). Germline CDR1 SGHRS, CDR2 YFSETQ. V was pared by 2 bases and J by 3 bases, with 12 bases between. The CDR3 runs 15 residues. The chain's CDR3 is CASSFGGSVYNEQFF. The CDR3 bases are TGCGCCAGCAGCTTCGGGGGTTCGGTCTACAATGAGCAGTTCTTC.

This clone was detected only a few times. The chain has TRBV5-6 and TRBJ2-3, with 14 bases that match TRBD2. J lost 2 bases, V lost 5 bases, and 7 bases had no gene match. There are 17 residues in the CDR3. The germline CDR1 and CDR2 sequences are SGHDT and YYEEEE. The CDR3 loop reads CASRYGLAGGHTDTQYF. The CDR3, as DNA: TGTGCCAGCAGGTACGGACTAGCGGGGGGTCACACAGATACGCAGTATTTT. Based on the CDR3 plus reference TRBV5-6 and TRBJ2-3, the full variable domain is DAGVTQSPTHLIKTRGQQVTLRCSPKSGHDTVSWYQQALGQGPQFIFQYYEEEERQRGNFPDRFSGHQFPNYSSELNVNALLLGDSALYLCASRYGLAGGHTDTQYFGPGTRLTVL.

This clone occurred a few times. The gene calls are TRBV10-3 and TRBJ1-5; D is unresolved. The CDR3 totals 14 residues. The V gene's germline CDR1 is ENHRY and CDR2 SYGVKD. The V and J ends lost 4 bases and 7 bases respectively, with 14 bases between them. CDR3 protein: CAISGQEARQPQHF. Written as DNA, the CDR3 is TGTGCCATCAGTGGGCAGGAGGCTCGACAGCCCCAGCATTTT.

This clone appeared a few times. The chain uses TRBV7-2 and TRBJ1-5, with 7 bases matching TRBD1. The J segment lost 5 bases and the V segment lost 0 bases, leaving 1 base of the junction unmatched. The CDR3 has 14 amino acids. Germline V gives CDR1 SGHTA, CDR2 FQGNSA. In DNA form, the CDR3 reads TGTGCCAGCAGCTTAGCAGGGGGCCATCAGCCCCAGCATTTT. Translating it yields CASSLAGGHQPQHF.

V usage is TRBV5-8 and J usage is TRBJ2-5; 8 bases are a match to TRBD2. This CDR3 is built from 16 residues. Per germline, CDR1 SGHTS and CDR2 YDEGEE. Trimming removed 4 bases from V and 1 base from J; junction bases left unmatched: 9. The CDR3 loop reads CASSLRRRGVQETQYF. As DNA, the CDR3 is TGTGCCAGCAGCCTCCGACGGCGGGGGGTCCAAGAGACCCAGTACTTC. The full variable domain, its missing parts supplied by reference TRBV5-8 and TRBJ2-5, is EAGVTQSPTHLIKTRGQQATLRCSPISGHTSVYWYQQALGLGLQFLLWYDEGEERNRGNFPPRFSGRQFPNYSSELNVNALELEDSALYLCASSLRRRGVQETQYFGPGTRLLVL.

This chain uses TRBV11-2 with TRBJ2-5; 7 bases line up with TRBD1. The trim removed 5 bases at V and 5 bases at J, leaving 11 bases unmatched. This CDR3 spans 15 amino acids. Germline V gene lookup returns CDR1 SGHAT and CDR2 FQNNGV. The CDR3 sequence is CASSAQGETRETQYF. The CDR3 nucleotides are TGTGCCAGCAGCGCCCAGGGGGAGACACGGGAGACCCAGTACTTC.

This chain uses TRBV27 with TRBJ1-1, with D possibly being TRBD1 (5 bases). Trimming cost V 8 bases and J 7 bases, with 23 bases left between them. CDR1 is MNHEY, CDR2 SMNVEV, per germline (reference sequence). This CDR3 contains 15 residues. The CDR3 coding sequence is TGTGCCAGCGTTTCTTTTTTCGCGACAGCACGTGAAGCTTTCTTT. This sequence encodes CASVSFFATAREAFF.

This chain connects TRBV5-1 to TRBJ2-5, with 8 bases fitting TRBD2. CDR1 is SGHRS, CDR2 YFSETQ, per germline. Unmatched junction bases numbered 12, after V lost 4 bases and J lost 4 bases. The CDR3 loop spans 16 amino acids. The CDR3 DNA reads as TGCGCCAGCAGCCCCGTGCCGGGCGCGGGAGGAGAGACCCAGTACTTC. Translating it yields CASSPVPGAGGETQYF.

This clone was counted between two and nine times. The chain uses TRBV4-2 and TRBJ2-7, with D tentatively TRBD2 (7 bases). V lost 4 bases and J lost 4, with 17 bases in between. CDR3 size: 15 residues. Germline CDR1 is LGHNA and CDR2 is YNFKEQ. CDR3 sequence reads: CASSPIGGRGYEQYF. The CDR3 DNA is TGTGCCAGCAGCCCCATAGGGGGGAGGGGATACGAGCAGTACTTC.

This clone was observed a few times. This chain connects TRBV7-2 to TRBJ2-5; 14 nucleotides match TRBD2. With 7 bases clipped from V and 2 bases from J, the junction kept 3 bases outside the gene matches. Germline V gives CDR1 SGHTA, CDR2 FQGNSA. CDR3 length: 15 amino acids. This CDR3 reads CASTRLAGGQETQYF. CDR3 nucleotides: TGTGCCAGCACCCGACTAGCGGGGGGGCAAGAGACCCAGTACTTC. Filled out from reference TRBV7-2 and TRBJ2-5, the complete variable domain reads GAGVSQSPSNKVTEKGKDVELRCDPISGHTALYWYRQSLGQGLEFLIYFQGNSAPDKSGLPSDRFSAERTGGSVSTLTIQRTQQEDSAVYLCASTRLAGGQETQYFGPGTRLLVL.

This clone was counted between two and nine times. CDR3 DNA: TGTGCCAGCAGTTACTCGAGAGGGGGCGAAAAAGGCTACACCTTC. It translates to CASSYSRGGEKGYTF. The chain joins TRBV6-6 to TRBJ1-2, with 7 bases lining up with TRBD1. Trimming removed 0 bases from V and 8 bases from J; junction bases left unmatched: 9. The CDR3 has 15 amino acids. In germline, CDR1 is MNHNY, CDR2 SVGAGI (reference sequence).

This clone was detected only a few times. CDR3 coding DNA: TGTGCCAGCAGTTTCTCGGACAGGGCGCAGCCCCAGCATTTT. This encodes CASSFSDRAQPQHF. The rearrangement uses TRBV6-5 and TRBJ1-5, with 8 bases identical to TRBD1. V shed 4 bases and J 7 bases; nucleotides not matched to a gene: 6. The CDR3 runs 14 residues. The germline V gene has CDR1 MNHEY and CDR2 SVGAGI.

This clone was recorded a few times. This sequence joins TRBV5-4 and TRBJ1-2; D ambiguous. Germline CDR1 SGHNT, CDR2 YYREEE (reference sequence). V was cut by 0 bases and J by 2 bases, with 11 bases left in between. This CDR3 region has 15 residues. The DNA of the CDR3 is TGTGCCAGCAGCTTGGGGGCCCAATTAAACTATGGCTACACCTTC. Translation gives CASSLGAQLNYGYTF.

The chain links TRBV27 to TRBJ1-6, with D perhaps matching TRBD1 (6 bases). The CDR3 is 16 residues long. Germline V gives CDR1 MNHEY, CDR2 SMNVEV (reference sequence). V was trimmed by 10 bases and J by 0 bases, leaving 16 bases between them. For the CDR3, the DNA is TGTGCCACTAAGGCAACAGGGAGCTCCTATAATTCACCCCTCCACTTT. It encodes CATKATGSSYNSPLHF.

The chain carries TRBV19 and TRBJ1-2; D possibly corresponds to TRBD1 (5 bases). The CDR3 spans 17 residues. Looked up from germline, CDR1 is LNHDA and CDR2 is SQIVND (reference sequence). Between the trimmed V and J ends, which lost 3 bases and 2 bases, there was a span of 19 bases. CDR3 nucleotides: TGTGCCAGTAGTATCGACAACCCGGCGGGGGGGAACTATGGCTACACCTTC. Translated, it gives CASSIDNPAGGNYGYTF.

The chain joins TRBV9 to TRBJ2-7; D perhaps matches TRBD1 (6 bases). The CDR3 spans 15 residues. Trimming cost V 0 bases and J 3 bases, with 13 bases left between them. Germline V gene data show CDR1 as SGDLS and CDR2 as YYNGEE. The CDR3 DNA sequence: TGTGCCAGCAGCGTAGGGCAGGGGTTAGTCTACGAGCAGTACTTC. It translates to CASSVGQGLVYEQYF.

The rearrangement uses TRBV11-2 and TRBJ1-5; no reliable D call. The CDR3 has 14 residues. V shed 2 bases and J shed 5 bases, with 10 bases lying between them. Germline CDR1 SGHAT, CDR2 FQNNGV. Written as DNA, the CDR3 is TGTGCCAGCAGCTTATCCGCAGAATATCAGCCCCAGCATTTT. Encoded protein: CASSLSAEYQPQHF.

The V and J genes are TRBV9 and TRBJ2-3; a possible D gene is TRBD2 (6 bases). The CDR3 totals 14 residues. Germline V CDR1 and CDR2: SGDLS, YYNGEE. V shed 4 bases and J shed 1 base, with 10 bases lying between them. The CDR3 is CASSTRLGTDTQYF. The CDR3 DNA follows: TGTGCCAGCAGCACCCGACTAGGCACAGATACGCAGTATTTT. Filled out from reference TRBV9 and TRBJ2-3, the complete variable domain reads DSGVTQTPKHLITATGQRVTLRCSPRSGDLSVYWYQQSLDQGLQFLIQYYNGEERAKGNILERFSAQQFPDLHSELNLSSLELGDSALYFCASSTRLGTDTQYFGPGTRLTVL.

CDR3 bases: TGTGCCAGCACCCAACAAGAGACCCAGTACTTC. It is translated as CASTQQETQYF. The chain recombines TRBV2 with TRBJ2-5; no firm D call. V was cut by 7 bases and J by 2 bases, with 5 bases left in between. The germline V gene encodes CDR1 SNHLY and CDR2 FYNNEI. The CDR3 length is 11 residues.

The table lists this clone with a few counts. The rearrangement uses TRBV9 and TRBJ2-7, with D perhaps matching TRBD2 (7 bases). This CDR3 comprises 14 residues. V was clipped by 4 bases and J by 5 bases, with 16 bases between them. Germline CDR1 and CDR2: SGDLS and YYNGEE. CDR3 sequence: CASSPTGGQNEQYF. In DNA, the CDR3 is TGTGCCAGCAGCCCCACCGGGGGGCAAAACGAGCAGTACTTC.

The gene calls are TRBV5-4 and TRBJ1-1; no clear D. The CDR3 has 14 amino acids. Germline CDR1 reads SGHNT; CDR2 reads YYREEE (reference sequence). The V end lost 0 bases, the J end lost 10 bases, and 16 bases lay between the germline ends. CDR3 region: CASSLAGVVKGAFF. As DNA, the CDR3 is TGTGCCAGCAGCTTGGCCGGGGTCGTCAAGGGAGCTTTCTTT.

This clone showed up just a few times. The chain joins TRBV6-5 to TRBJ1-6; D remains ambiguous. Germline V CDR1 and CDR2: MNHEY, SVGAGI. The CDR3 consists of 14 residues. Trimming cost V 7 bases and J 0 bases, with 7 bases left between them. CDR3 sequence reads: CASTQSSYNSPLHF. In nucleotides, the CDR3 is TGTGCCAGCACACAGAGCTCCTATAATTCACCCCTCCACTTT.

This clone has more than one count but fewer than ten. V gene TRBV6-5 combines with J gene TRBJ2-7, with D perhaps matching TRBD1 (6 bases). Deletions cut 0 bases from V and 2 bases from J, with 14 bases between. Germline values: CDR1 MNHEY, CDR2 SVGAGI. CDR3 length equals 16 residues. For the CDR3, the DNA is TGTGCCAGCAGTTACTCCGGACAGCCTAAGGCCTACGAGCAGTACTTC. Encoded protein: CASSYSGQPKAYEQYF.

The sample holds a few counts of this clone. The chain is built from TRBV7-6 and TRBJ2-2, with 10 bases aligning to TRBD2. The CDR3 is 15 amino acids. Germline CDR1 SGHVS, CDR2 FNYEAQ. After removal of 5 bases from V and 4 bases from J, the junction contained 4 bases not matched to a gene. The CDR3 nucleotides read TGTGCCAGCAGCGAGCGGGGGGGCCTCACCGGGGAGCTGTTTTTT. Residues: CASSERGGLTGELFF.

This clone was recorded a few times. V is TRBV2 and J is TRBJ2-3; no reliable D call. From germline, CDR1 is SNHLY and CDR2 FYNNEI. The CDR3 sequence is 14 residues long. The germline V and J ends were trimmed by 6 bases and 4 bases, with 14 bases remaining between them. The CDR3 region has the DNA TGTGCCAGCAGCCCCCAGGCCACGTCAGATACGCAGTATTTT. This encodes CASSPQATSDTQYF. The full variable domain, rest sourced from reference TRBV2 and TRBJ2-3, is EPEVTQTPSHQVTQMGQEVILRCVPISNHLYFYWYRQILGQKVEFLVSFYNNEISEKSEIFDDQFSVERPDGSNFTLKIRSTKLEDSAMYFCASSPQATSDTQYFGPGTRLTVL.

This chain uses TRBV11-2 with TRBJ2-2; 8 bases line up with TRBD2. Germline CDR1 and CDR2: SGHAT and FQNNGV. Trimming removed 11 bases from V and 1 base from J; junction bases left unmatched: 9. The CDR3 covers 15 residues. Written as DNA, the CDR3 is TGTGCCTCAGGGAAGCGGGGGAAGAACACCGGGGAGCTGTTTTTT. Its translation is CASGKRGKNTGELFF.